A single TCR beta chain is shown here with its context. This CDR3 has 17 residues. The V and J ends lost 3 bases and 3 bases, in that order; junction bases with no gene match: 9. CDR1 and CDR2 from the germline V gene are MNHEY and SMNVEV (reference sequence). Extracted from the samples, RNA was reverse transcribed into cDNA to serve as the sequencing template. The method was immunoSEQ multiplex PCR; TCRdb's version includes in-frame clones alone and lacks a portion of them. The sample holds about 180,000 clones, roughly 46% seen once. The data are from a study of CD8+ T cells in alopecia areata. Stated treatment: oral pan-JAK inhibitor, 5-10 mg twice daily.

The sample was CD8+ T cells sorted from blood, taken at week 52, from a patient treated with tofacitinib. V gene TRBV27 combines with J gene TRBJ1-3; 9 bases align to TRBD1. This TCR derives from a human donor with alopecia areata. CDR3 in amino acids: CASSLSPGTGYGNTIYF. In DNA, the CDR3 is TGTGCCAGCAGTTTGTCCCCGGGGACAGGGTATGGAAACACCATATATTTT.